This is a list of T cell receptor beta chains from one sample in a study of graft-versus-host responses after intestinal transplantation. Clones were read by immunoSEQ multiplex PCR, and TCRdb kept only the in-frame ones, dropping some. Altogether tens of thousands of clones are present, around 91% being singletons, with the ten largest covering approximately 0.096%. Their antigens remain unidentified. The sample here was unstimulated CD4+ T cells sorted from spleen or lymph node cells, taken before intestinal transplant. The receptors were gathered from a human donor who received an intestinal transplant. CDR3s include the opening cysteine and the closing phenylalanine or tryptophan. Fields, in order: CDR3 DNA, CDR3 protein, D gene, V gene, clone size, CDR3 length, J gene. A D gene is named only where the DNA matches it firmly. Expanded clones are given a class, and other clones once, few, many or no size at all.

TGTGCCAGCAGCTACGGAGGGACTAGCGGGGCAGATACGCAGTATTTT	CASSYGGTSGADTQYF	TRBD2	TRBV5-6	NA	16	TRBJ2-3
TGTGCCAGCAGTAGGTACGGGGGGGCGGCGAGGGAGACCCAGTACTTC	CASSRYGGAARETQYF	TRBD2	TRBV7-2	NA	16	TRBJ2-5
TGTGCCTGGAGTTCACCGGGGGGGTTTGTCTACGAGCAGTACTTC	CAWSSPGGFVYEQYF	TRBD2	TRBV30	NA	15	TRBJ2-7
TGTGCCAGCAGCTTAGGAGGTTCGTCATACGAGCAGTACTTC	CASSLGGSSYEQYF	NA	TRBV11-3	NA	14	TRBJ2-7
TGTGCCAGCAGCTTAGAGGGGGGGGATGAGCAGTTCTTC	CASSLEGGDEQFF	TRBD2	TRBV11-3	NA	13	TRBJ2-1
TGCAGCGTTGGGGACAGCCAAAACACCATATATTTT	CSVGDSQNTIYF	TRBD1	TRBV29-1	NA	12	TRBJ1-3
TGTGCCAGCTCACCAACTAGCGGGGGGGTCACAGATACGCAGTATTTT	CASSPTSGGVTDTQYF	TRBD2	TRBV18	once	16	TRBJ2-3
TGTGCCAGCAAGATCCAGCGGGACCGCTACAATGAGCAGTTCTTC	CASKIQRDRYNEQFF	TRBD2	TRBV2	NA	15	TRBJ2-1
TGTGCCAGCAGCTTGACAGCGAACACCGGGGAGCTGTTTTTT	CASSLTANTGELFF	NA	TRBV5-4	NA	14	TRBJ2-2
TGTGCCAGCAGCTCACAGGGGGCAGGAGTAAATGAGCAGTTCTTC	CASSSQGAGVNEQFF	TRBD1	TRBV7-9	NA	15	TRBJ2-1
TGTGCCAGCAGTTACTCAGAGGGAAACACCATATATTTT	CASSYSEGNTIYF	NA	TRBV6-6	NA	13	TRBJ1-3
TGTGCCAGTAGCAAGGGACAGGGGTTGAATGAAAAACTGTTTTTT	CASSKGQGLNEKLFF	TRBD1	TRBV19	NA	15	TRBJ1-4
TGTGCCAGCAGCCTGGGACTCAAGGCCGGCGGGGAGCTGTTTTTT	CASSLGLKAGGELFF	NA	TRBV7-6	NA	15	TRBJ2-2
TGCGCCAGCAGCCAAGAAAGCGAAGGCCCCTACGAGCAGTACTTC	CASSQESEGPYEQYF	NA	TRBV4-3	NA	15	TRBJ2-7
TGTGCCAGCAGCAAATCTCGGAGACAGATACCTACCTACGAGCAGTACTTC	CASSKSRRQIPTYEQYF	NA	TRBV21-1	few	17	TRBJ2-7
TGTGCCAGCAGCTTAGCTACTCTTCGTAGCACAGATACGCAGTATTTT	CASSLATLRSTDTQYF	NA	TRBV7-9	NA	16	TRBJ2-3
TGTGCCAGCAGCCCCCAGGGAAATCAGCCCCAGCATTTT	CASSPQGNQPQHF	NA	TRBV5-6	NA	13	TRBJ1-5
TGTGCCAGCAGCTTAGTGGGGGGTGAACAGCCCCAGCATTTT	CASSLVGGEQPQHF	NA	TRBV7-6	NA	14	TRBJ1-5
TGCAGCGTTGTTCAGGATAGCAATCAGCCCCAGCATTTT	CSVVQDSNQPQHF	NA	TRBV29-1	NA	13	TRBJ1-5
TGTGCCAGCAGCTGGGGATGGACGGGACAGGGTGTCACTGAAGCTTTCTTT	CASSWGWTGQGVTEAFF	TRBD1	TRBV5-6	once	17	TRBJ1-1
TGTGCCAGCAGCTTAGACGCGGGACAGGGCTATGGCTACACCTTC	CASSLDAGQGYGYTF	TRBD1	TRBV7-2	NA	15	TRBJ1-2
TGTGCCAGTAGTTCCCAGGCAGATACGCAGTATTTT	CASSSQADTQYF	NA	TRBV19	once	12	TRBJ2-3
TGTGCCAGCCAACAGGGGTTGCGGACTGAAGCTTTCTTT	CASQQGLRTEAFF	TRBD1	TRBV19	NA	13	TRBJ1-1
TGTGCCAGCAGCTTTCGTAGGGGTGAGCAGTTCTTC	CASSFRRGEQFF	NA	TRBV7-9	NA	12	TRBJ2-1
TGTGCCTGGAGCCGAGGTTATGGCTACACCTTC	CAWSRGYGYTF	NA	TRBV30	NA	11	TRBJ1-2
TGTGCCAGCAGCTTAGCGGGGGACAGAGACAATCAGCCCCAGCATTTT	CASSLAGDRDNQPQHF	TRBD1	TRBV7-2	NA	16	TRBJ1-5
TGTGCCTGGACCGGTGGTGGTGAGCAGTTCTTC	CAWTGGGEQFF	NA	TRBV30	NA	11	TRBJ2-1
TGTGCCAGCTCACCCCAGGGGGCGCGTGGCTACACCTTC	CASSPQGARGYTF	TRBD1	TRBV18	once	13	TRBJ1-2
TGTGCCAGCAGCTACGTCCGGGAGGACTATGGCTACACCTTC	CASSYVREDYGYTF	NA	TRBV7-9	NA	14	TRBJ1-2
TGCGCCAGCAGCCAAGGAAGGGGCTTCGGGGAGGGATCTAGTTCACCCCTCCACTTT	CASSQGRGFGEGSSSPLHF	NA	TRBV4-3	NA	19	TRBJ1-6
TGTGCCAGCAGCTTTGACAGGGGCTATGGCTACACCTTC	CASSFDRGYGYTF	TRBD1	TRBV5-6	NA	13	TRBJ1-2
TGTGCCAGCACCCAGGCGGAGACCCAGTACTTC	CASTQAETQYF	NA	TRBV6-5	NA	11	TRBJ2-5
TGTGCCAGCAGCGTAGGAACTTTGGGGGGGATCACAGATACGCAGTATTTT	CASSVGTLGGITDTQYF	TRBD2	TRBV9	NA	17	TRBJ2-3
TGTGCCAGCAGCTTGCAGGGCAACTATGGCTACACCTTC	CASSLQGNYGYTF	NA	TRBV5-8	NA	13	TRBJ1-2
TGTGCCAGCAGCCTGTGGGACAGTTCCTACGAGCAGTACTTC	CASSLWDSSYEQYF	TRBD1	TRBV5-6	NA	14	TRBJ2-7
TGCGCCAGCAGTCAATATCAGGACAGGCGCCCAAGTAGCTATGGCTACACCTTC	CASSQYQDRRPSSYGYTF	TRBD1	TRBV23-1	NA	18	TRBJ1-2
TGTGCTAGTGGTTTGGTCATCGGGACAGGATCCTACGAGCAGTACTTC	CASGLVIGTGSYEQYF	TRBD1	TRBV12-5	NA	16	TRBJ2-7
TGTGCCAGCAGTAACGGACAGGAACGGGGCTACACCTTC	CASSNGQERGYTF	TRBD1	TRBV6-1	NA	13	TRBJ1-2
TGTGCCAGCAGCTTAGGAGCGGGGCTTTATGGGAATGAGCAGTTCTTC	CASSLGAGLYGNEQFF	TRBD2	TRBV7-9	NA	16	TRBJ2-1
TGTGCCAGCAGCTTACAGGGCAATCAGCCCCAGCATTTT	CASSLQGNQPQHF	NA	TRBV5-8	few	13	TRBJ1-5
TGCGCCAGCAGCCAAGATTTAGGGGCACCCCTCCACTTT	CASSQDLGAPLHF	NA	TRBV4-3	few	13	TRBJ1-6
TGTGCCAGCAGCACGCCGGTCGTGGATGGCTACACCTTC	CASSTPVVDGYTF	NA	TRBV9	NA	13	TRBJ1-2
TGTGCCAGCAGCTTGGTTGCGACGGGGGGAGAGCCCCAGCATTTT	CASSLVATGGEPQHF	NA	TRBV7-2	NA	15	TRBJ1-5
TGTGCCAGCAGTTCCGCCAGGGGCCAATCACCCAACTATGGCTACACCTTC	CASSSARGQSPNYGYTF	NA	TRBV27	once	17	TRBJ1-2
TGTGCCAGCAGCTTCCTCCCCGGGCGGGGCACTGAAGCTTTCTTT	CASSFLPGRGTEAFF	NA	TRBV5-8	NA	15	TRBJ1-1
TGTGCCAGCAGCCAAGCGACAGGGGGTCACACAGATACGCAGTATTTT	CASSQATGGHTDTQYF	TRBD1	TRBV4-2	NA	16	TRBJ2-3
TGTGCCAGCCCTCGGGGGGGCACTGAAGCTTTCTTT	CASPRGGTEAFF	NA	TRBV27	NA	12	TRBJ1-1
TGTGCCAGCAGCTTGGACGCAGGGGGTGTGAAACAGCCCCAGCATTTT	CASSLDAGGVKQPQHF	TRBD1	TRBV5-8	NA	16	TRBJ1-5
TGTGCCAGCTCCGGACTAGGTCAAGAGACCCAGTACTTC	CASSGLGQETQYF	TRBD2	TRBV19	NA	13	TRBJ2-5
TGCGCCAGCAGCTTTGAGGGAAACTACGAGCAGTACTTC	CASSFEGNYEQYF	NA	TRBV5-1	few	13	TRBJ2-7
TGTGCCAGCAGCTTAGCGGGAGGAGGGAATAATTCACCCCTCCACTTT	CASSLAGGGNNSPLHF	NA	TRBV7-2	NA	16	TRBJ1-6
TGTGCCAGCAGCTTAGATTCACTCGCGGCAAACATTCAGTACTTC	CASSLDSLAANIQYF	NA	TRBV11-3	NA	15	TRBJ2-4
TGTGCCAGTAGTATTGGCCAGGGTAGGAGCACTGAAGCTTTCTTT	CASSIGQGRSTEAFF	NA	TRBV19	few	15	TRBJ1-1
TGTGCCAGCAGTCAAACCCCCGGACAGGGCTGGGGCTACACCTTC	CASSQTPGQGWGYTF	TRBD1	TRBV7-2	NA	15	TRBJ1-2
TGTGCCAGTAGCGGACTAGCGGGGGCCACAGATACGCAGTATTTT	CASSGLAGATDTQYF	TRBD2	TRBV11-2	NA	15	TRBJ2-3
TGCAGCGTGGGAGAGGGAAGGAATGGCTACACCTTC	CSVGEGRNGYTF	NA	TRBV29-1	NA	12	TRBJ1-2
TGCGCCAGCAGCCGAGAACAGGGCTTCGGAAGTGAAAAACTGTTTTTT	CASSREQGFGSEKLFF	NA	TRBV4-3	NA	16	TRBJ1-4